This section outlines one T cell receptor beta chain sequence together with its context. This CDR3 comprises 14 residues. V dropped 3 bases and J dropped 3; count of bases not matched to a gene: 1. Per the germline V gene, CDR1 is LNHDA and CDR2 is SQIVND (reference sequence). In assigning cohorts, the study relied on participant-reported clinical history. The sample belongs to a study of blood T cell repertoires in COVID-19. Generated by immunoSEQ multiplex PCR, the TCRdb table keeps only in-frame clones and is missing some. Of 350,000 or so clones detected, 88% appear once; the ten largest clones hold 0.95% to 1.1%.

The TCR originated in a woman younger than 45 who had been exposed to COVID-19. The chain carries TRBV19 and TRBJ1-3, with 8 bases aligning to TRBD1. Sequenced material: PBMCs or T cells enriched from blood (not recorded which). The CDR3 DNA sequence: TGTGCCAGTAGTATCGGGACAGGTGGAAACACCATATATTTT. Protein: CASSIGTGGNTIYF.